A single sample gave rise to the 21 T cell receptor beta chains below, sequenced in a study of regulatory T cells in long-lasting Graves disease. Time point indicated: persistent/refractory GD, antithyroid drugs over 5 years with positive TRAb. Generation of the TCR library employed RNA extracted from PBMCs. According to the study, TCR beta libraries were built with iRepertoire HTBI primers and CDR3-region Arm-PCR. A single record per CDR3 protein comes from TCRdb applying MiXCR to the multiplex PCR reads. The sample carries 350,000 to 500,000 distinct CDR3 sequences, roughly a fifth recorded once. The sample in question was peripheral blood mononuclear cells (PBMCs), obtained when the disease was refractory, from a patient treated with antithyroid drugs. The receptor source for this set is a female donor with Graves disease.

This clonotype was counted at least ten times. The rearrangement links TRBV27 to TRBJ2-7, with D possibly matching TRBD1 (6 bases). CDR3 length: 14 residues. Germline CDR1 is MNHEY and CDR2 is SMNVEV (reference sequence). Trimming removed 2 bases from V and 7 bases from J, with 15 bases in between. The DNA of the CDR3 is TGTGCCAGCAGTTTACCGGACAGTTTCGGGGAGCAGTACTTC. As protein: CASSLPDSFGEQYF.

The sample holds a few counts of this clonotype. The gene calls are TRBV3-1 and TRBJ1-5; 8 positions match TRBD1. Looked up from germline, CDR1 is LGHDT and CDR2 is YNNKEL (reference sequence). After removal of 1 base from V and 1 base from J, the junction contained 3 bases not matched to a gene. The CDR3 covers 16 residues. CDR3 DNA sequence: TGTGCCAGCAGCCAAGCGACAGGGGCCAGCAATCAGCCCCAGCATTTT. This gives the protein CASSQATGASNQPQHF.

This clonotype came up many times. The V gene is TRBV30, the J gene TRBJ1-2; the D is unclear. V was cut by 0 bases and J by 7 bases, with 9 bases left in between. The CDR3 has 12 amino acids. CDR1 is GTSNPN, CDR2 SVGIG, per germline (reference sequence). This CDR3 reads CAWSVPGVGYTF. CDR3 bases: TGTGCCTGGAGTGTTCCCGGAGTTGGCTACACCTTC.

The V and J genes are TRBV10-3 and TRBJ2-7; D is unclear. V lost 4 bases to trimming and J lost 2 bases, with 12 bases between them. The germline V gene has CDR1 ENHRY and CDR2 SYGVKD. This CDR3 has 14 residues. This CDR3 is CAISGDGETYEQYF. CDR3 bases: TGTGCCATCAGTGGTGACGGAGAAACCTACGAGCAGTACTTC.

Note on this clonotype: Without the conserved terminal phenylalanine or tryptophan, this CDR3 likely stems from a read error. V is TRBV7-3 and J is TRBJ1-2; D not resolved. Trimming removed 5 bases at V and 2 bases at J, with 15 bases between. The length of the CDR3 is 15 residues. Germline values: CDR1 SGHTA, CDR2 FQGTGA. In nucleotides, the CDR3 is TGTGCCAGCAGCCTGTCCGGCGACGAGAACTATGGCTACACCCTC. It specifies CASSLSGDENYGYTL.

In its sample, this clonotype was seen many times. The V gene is TRBV12-3 or TRBV12-4, the J gene TRBJ1-5, with 7 positions matching TRBD1. The CDR3 length is 14 residues. V trimming: 5 bases; J trimming: 4 bases; junction bases outside the gene matches: 5. The CDR3 region has the DNA TGTGCCAGCAGTACCGGGACAGTGAATCAGCCCCAGCATTTT. Encoded protein: CASSTGTVNQPQHF.

This clonotype was counted ten times or more. The chain uses TRBV28 and TRBJ1-1; possibly TRBD1 for D (5 bases). V lost 2 bases and J lost 7, with 17 bases in between. Germline V lookup: CDR1 MDHEN, CDR2 SYDVKM. CDR3 length equals 15 residues. In DNA, the CDR3 is TGTGCCAGCAGTTTAATCCCCGGGGCCGGGGTTGAAGCTTTCTTT. Translating gives CASSLIPGAGVEAFF.

This clonotype was counted at least ten times. The chain combines TRBV6-5 with TRBJ1-5; D is uncertain. CDR1 is MNHEY and CDR2 is SVGAGI in the germline V gene. The V end lost 0 bases, the J end lost 3 bases, and 9 bases lay between the germline ends. The CDR3 has 15 amino acids. CDR3 sequence reads: CASSYSIQNNQPQHF. CDR3 DNA: TGTGCCAGCAGTTACTCGATCCAGAACAATCAGCCCCAGCATTTT.

This clonotype was seen a handful of times. V usage is TRBV30 and J usage is TRBJ1-2; 10 nucleotides match TRBD1. After removal of 3 bases from V and 4 bases from J, the junction contained 5 bases not matched to a gene. The germline V gene encodes CDR1 GTSNPN and CDR2 SVGIG (reference sequence). The CDR3 spans 14 residues. The CDR3 reads CAWRRTGGIYGYTF. The DNA for the CDR3 is TGTGCCTGGAGACGGACAGGGGGGATCTATGGCTACACCTTC.

Remarks on this clonotype: A read error is possible here, since a much larger clone lies one base away. This chain connects TRBV10-3 to TRBJ1-3; D remains ambiguous. CDR1 is ENHRY, CDR2 SYGVKD, per germline. The CDR3 covers 13 residues. Trimming stripped 5 bases from V and 1 base from J, with 6 bases between. The CDR3, as DNA: TGTGCCATCAGTTCCTCTTCTGGAAACACCATATATTTT. Amino acids: CAISSSSGNTIYF.

This clonotype occurred a few times. V and J are TRBV30 and TRBJ2-7; tentatively, D is TRBD1 or TRBD2 (6 bases each). Trimming took 2 bases from V and 5 from J, leaving 16 bases between them. CDR1 GTSNPN and CDR2 SVGIG come from the germline V gene (reference sequence). The CDR3 length is 14 residues. The CDR3: CAWSSGGGLDEQYF. CDR3 sequence (DNA): TGTGCCTGGAGTTCCGGAGGGGGGTTGGACGAGCAGTACTTC.

This clonotype was recorded many times. The chain joins TRBV11-2 to TRBJ2-5; D perhaps matches TRBD1 (7 bases). The CDR3 totals 14 residues. The germline V gene has CDR1 SGHAT and CDR2 FQNNGV. The germline V and J ends were trimmed by 3 bases and 5 bases, with 13 bases remaining between them. In DNA, the CDR3 is TGTGCCAGCAGCTTCGCAGGGGGGCTGGAGACCCAGTACTTC. This sequence encodes CASSFAGGLETQYF. Full variable domain (remainder filled in from reference TRBV11-2 and TRBJ2-5): EAGVAQSPRYKIIEKRQSVAFWCNPISGHATLYWYQQILGQGPKLLIQFQNNGVVDDSQLPKDRFSAERLKGVDSTLKIQPAKLEDSAVYLCASSFAGGLETQYFGPGTRLLVL.

This clonotype appeared many times. This chain joins TRBV11-2 and TRBJ1-1; TRBD1 matches 9 bases. V lost 1 base, J lost 11 bases, and 8 bases stayed unmatched. The CDR3 spans 14 residues. The germline gives CDR1 SGHAT, CDR2 FQNNGV. This CDR3 reads CASSLGGQGWGAFF. Written as DNA, the CDR3 is TGTGCCAGCAGCTTAGGGGGACAGGGATGGGGTGCTTTCTTT.

This clonotype appeared many times. The chain employs TRBV12-3 or TRBV12-4 and TRBJ1-4, with a tentative D call TRBD1 (6 bases). V lost 3 bases and J 8 bases, leaving 16 bases between the germline ends. The CDR3 extends over 15 amino acids. CDR3 DNA sequence: TGTGCCAGCAGTTTCAGGCAGGGGCTAGTAGAAAAACTGTTTTTT. This translates into CASSFRQGLVEKLFF.

V and J are TRBV27 and TRBJ2-3, with D possibly being TRBD1 (5 bases). The CDR3 spans 13 residues. The germline gives CDR1 MNHEY, CDR2 SMNVEV (reference sequence). Trimming stripped 3 bases from V and 6 bases from J, with 10 bases between. The CDR3 DNA follows: TGTGCCAGCAGTTTGTGGGGCAGCGATACGCAGTATTTT. This encodes CASSLWGSDTQYF.

This clonotype showed up many times. V and J are TRBV3-1 and TRBJ2-7, with a tentative D call TRBD1 (5 bases). Trimming removed 2 bases at V and 1 base at J, with 12 bases between. This CDR3 has 15 residues. Germline-derived CDR1 and CDR2 are LGHDT and YNNKEL (reference sequence). The CDR3 nucleotides read TGTGCCAGCAGCCAAACCCCAGACAGTTCCTACGAGCAGTACTTC. This codes for CASSQTPDSSYEQYF.

This clonotype has ten or more counts. The chain uses TRBV20-1 and TRBJ1-1; 9 bases agree with TRBD1. V dropped 1 base and J dropped 1; count of bases not matched to a gene: 7. This CDR3 has 16 amino acids. The germline CDR1 and CDR2 sequences are DFQATT and SNEGSKA (reference sequence). The DNA of the CDR3 is TGCAGTGCTAGAGGCTGGACAGGGGTTACGAACACTGAAGCTTTCTTT. This sequence encodes CSARGWTGVTNTEAFF.

In its sample, this clonotype was seen many times. The CDR3 spells CASSLGYQPQHF. The CDR3 nucleotides read TGTGCCAGCAGTTTAGGATATCAGCCCCAGCATTTT. This chain links TRBV12-3 or TRBV12-4 with TRBJ1-5, with no clear D. V shed 1 base and J shed 5 bases, with 3 bases lying between them. The CDR3 length is 12 residues.

The chain has TRBV20-1 and TRBJ2-7, with a possible D match to TRBD2 (6 bases). Germline loops: CDR1 DFQATT, CDR2 SNEGSKA (reference sequence). V gave up 0 bases and J gave up 2 bases, with 8 bases separating them. This CDR3 comprises 13 residues. The CDR3 region has the DNA TGCAGTGCTAGAGATGGGACTCCCTACGAGCAGTACTTC. Its translation is CSARDGTPYEQYF.

The chain uses TRBV4-1 and TRBJ2-5, with a possible D match to TRBD2 (5 bases). The germline gives CDR1 MGHRA, CDR2 YSYEKL. The CDR3 is 13 amino acids. Trimming removed 2 bases at V and 5 bases at J, with 9 bases between. CDR3 in DNA: TGCGCCAGCAGCCAACCTACGGGGGAGACCCAGTACTTC. Protein: CASSQPTGETQYF.

This clonotype has ten or more counts. CDR3 sequence: CASSRTTGNTIYF. In DNA form, the CDR3 reads TGTGCCAGCAGTCGGACAACTGGAAACACCATATATTTT. The chain has TRBV28 and TRBJ1-3; possibly TRBD1 for D (5 bases). Germline CDR1 reads MDHEN; CDR2 reads SYDVKM. The CDR3 runs 13 residues. Between the trimmed V and J ends, which lost 5 bases and 2 bases, there was a span of 7 bases.